Each of the 24 T cell receptor beta chains below was sequenced from the same sample in a study of T cells after yellow fever vaccination. TCRdb re-derived calls from the 5' RACE reads in MiXCR, one entry per CDR3 protein. This table has 450,000 to 650,000 distinct CDR3 sequences, 13% appearing once. Source: PBMCs, taken on the day of the yellow fever booster vaccination. The receptors here all came from a man aged 30-40 years who received the YFV17D yellow fever vaccine.

This clonotype was found a few times. The J gene is TRBJ2-1, the V gene TRBV9; D remains unclear. CDR1 and CDR2 (germline): SGDLS, YYNGEE. V was cut by 3 bases and J by 6 bases, with 7 bases left in between. The length of the CDR3 is 12 residues. This CDR3 is CASSAAPNEQFF. Written as DNA, the CDR3 is TGTGCCAGCAGCGCAGCACCCAATGAGCAGTTCTTC.

This clonotype was counted only a few times. The chain has TRBV7-2 and TRBJ2-1; D gene unclear. The CDR3 consists of 16 residues. V lost 6 bases to trimming and J lost 2 bases, with 17 bases between them. Germline CDR1 and CDR2: SGHTA and FQGNSA. The CDR3, as DNA: TGTGCCAGCAGTTACAGCTCTAGGCCTACCTACAATGAGCAGTTCTTC. Translated: CASSYSSRPTYNEQFF.

This chain connects TRBV7-2 to TRBJ2-7; TRBD1 matches 8 bases. The CDR3 covers 16 residues. The germline CDR1 and CDR2 sequences are SGHTA and FQGNSA. V lost 5 bases and J lost 0; bases outside the gene matches: 9. The CDR3 loop reads CASSGRGRGSSYEQYF. CDR3 sequence (DNA): TGTGCCAGCAGCGGCAGGGGGCGGGGTAGCTCCTACGAGCAGTACTTC.

V gene TRBV7-2 combines with J gene TRBJ2-7, with 12 bases identical to TRBD1. With 5 bases clipped from V and 3 bases from J, the junction kept 5 bases outside the gene matches. The germline CDR1 and CDR2 sequences are SGHTA and FQGNSA. The CDR3 runs 15 residues. The CDR3 loop reads CASSPGTGGHYEQYF. The CDR3 DNA reads TGTGCCAGCAGCCCAGGGACAGGGGGCCACTACGAGCAGTACTTC.

This clonotype was seen a handful of times. Written as DNA, the CDR3 is TGCGCCAGCAGCTTGAGTGGTAGCGCTGGAAACATTCAGTACTTC. Protein sequence: CASSLSGSAGNIQYF. The chain employs TRBV5-1 and TRBJ2-4; D possibly corresponds to TRBD2 (5 bases). V dropped 1 base and J dropped 6 bases, with 14 bases sitting between them. CDR1 SGHRS and CDR2 YFSETQ come from the germline V gene. This CDR3 region has 15 residues.

V usage is TRBV6-5 and J usage is TRBJ1-1; TRBD1 aligns across 8 bases. J gave up 4 bases and V 2 bases, and 6 bases lay outside the gene matches. Germline V gene data show CDR1 as MNHEY and CDR2 as SVGAGI. CDR3 length: 15 residues. CDR3 sequence reads: CASSYPGQGSTEAFF. The DNA of the CDR3 is TGTGCCAGCAGTTACCCAGGACAGGGTAGCACTGAAGCTTTCTTT.

This clonotype came up once. The genes are TRBV7-2 and TRBJ2-1, with D perhaps matching TRBD2 (5 bases). The CDR3 consists of 15 residues. Trimming removed 5 bases from V and 7 bases from J, with 18 bases in between. Germline V gives CDR1 SGHTA, CDR2 FQGNSA. CDR3 loop: CASSQEALDVNEQFF. The CDR3 nucleotides are TGTGCCAGCAGCCAAGAGGCACTAGATGTGAATGAGCAGTTCTTC.

This clonotype was seen only a few times. The chain uses TRBV5-1 and TRBJ2-1; D is unresolved. This CDR3 has 13 residues. Germline V lookup: CDR1 SGHRS, CDR2 YFSETQ. V was shortened by 2 bases and J by 5 bases, with 8 bases between the two germline ends. The CDR3, as DNA: TGCGCCAGCAGCTTCGCTTGGGACAATGAGCAGTTCTTC. It codes for CASSFAWDNEQFF.

The sample holds a few counts of this clonotype. This chain links TRBV20-1 with TRBJ1-2; 8 bases fit TRBD1. V shed 8 bases and J 7 bases; nucleotides not matched to a gene: 21. The CDR3 is 16 residues long. Germline CDR1 DFQATT, CDR2 SNEGSKA (reference sequence). This chain's CDR3 is CSSEDRDNYDRRGYTF. CDR3 coding DNA: TGCAGTTCAGAGGACAGGGATAACTATGACAGGCGTGGCTACACCTTC.

The chain uses TRBV21-1 and TRBJ2-2; the table assigns TRBD1, which was not confirmed against the DNA. TRBV21-1 is described as a pseudogene. This CDR3 comprises 17 residues. The CDR3 DNA sequence: TGTGCCATGAGCCCCGGGACACCCTGTTCGAACACCGGGGAGCTGTTTTTT. Its protein is CAMSPGTPCSNTGELFF.

In its sample, this clonotype was seen a few times. This rearrangement joins TRBV3-1 to TRBJ2-2, with a possible D match to TRBD1 (6 bases). CDR1 is LGHDT and CDR2 is YNNKEL in the germline V gene (reference sequence). The CDR3 consists of 15 residues. Between the trimmed V and J ends, which lost 1 base and 5 bases, there was a span of 11 bases. CDR3 bases: TGTGCCAGCAGCCAAGTAGGGGGTAGTACCGGGGAGCTGTTTTTT. This codes for CASSQVGGSTGELFF.

The rearrangement links TRBV15 to TRBJ1-1; 10 nucleotides agree with TRBD1. Unmatched junction bases numbered 12, after V lost 0 bases and J lost 5 bases. CDR3 length: 18 amino acids. Germline CDR1 LNHNV, CDR2 YYDKDF (reference sequence). CDR3 region: CATSRDLRSGTGVTEAFF. In DNA, the CDR3 is TGTGCCACCAGCAGAGATTTACGGTCGGGGACAGGGGTTACTGAAGCTTTCTTT. Drawing the rest from reference TRBV15 and TRBJ1-1, the complete variable domain is DAMVIQNPRYQVTQFGKPVTLSCSQTLNHNVMYWYQQKSSQAPKLLFHYYDKDFNNEADTPDNFQSRRPNTSFCFLDIRSPGLGDTAMYLCATSRDLRSGTGVTEAFFGQGTRLTVV.

CDR3 coding DNA: TGTGCCAGCAGTTTAGGGACAGGGGCGAATTCACCCCTCCACTTT. Translated: CASSLGTGANSPLHF. The chain carries TRBV12-3 or TRBV12-4 and TRBJ1-6; 9 nucleotides line up with TRBD1. V lost 1 base, J lost 7 bases, and 2 bases stayed unmatched. The CDR3 covers 15 residues.

This clonotype was seen a single time. The chain is built from TRBV12-3 or TRBV12-4 and TRBJ2-7; 12 bases match TRBD2. V trimming: 6 bases; J trimming: 2 bases; junction bases outside the gene matches: 11. The CDR3 sequence is 17 residues long. Here the CDR3 DNA reads TGTGCCAGCAGCGGTGGGACTAGCGGGCTCCGGACCTACGAGCAGTACTTC. Protein: CASSGGTSGLRTYEQYF.

The chain combines TRBV3-1 with TRBJ2-7; weak D call: TRBD2 (6 bases). Deletions cut 8 bases from V and 4 bases from J, with 15 bases between. The germline V gene has CDR1 LGHDT and CDR2 YNNKEL (reference sequence). The CDR3 has 13 amino acids. The CDR3 reads CASAPVEGYEQYF. In DNA form, the CDR3 reads TGTGCCAGCGCGCCTGTGGAGGGATACGAGCAGTACTTC.

This clonotype was detected many times. The rearrangement links TRBV6-5 to TRBJ1-1; 7 bases are a match to TRBD1. The germline CDR1 and CDR2 sequences are MNHEY and SVGAGI. V lost 2 bases and J lost 1; bases outside the gene matches: 7. CDR3 size: 16 residues. The DNA for the CDR3 is TGTGCCAGCAGTTACACGTGGGACAGACCGAACACTGAAGCTTTCTTT. It encodes CASSYTWDRPNTEAFF.

This chain uses TRBV5-5 with TRBJ2-7; D ambiguous. This CDR3 has 14 residues. V was clipped by 2 bases and J by 6 bases, with 15 bases between them. Germline V gene sequence: CDR1 SGHKS, CDR2 YYEKEE (reference sequence). The CDR3 sequence: CASSLKNAYPEQYF. The CDR3 DNA follows: TGTGCCAGCAGCTTAAAGAACGCGTACCCCGAGCAGTACTTC.

This clonotype was detected a few times. This chain links TRBV6-6 with TRBJ2-5; D is ambiguous. The V gene lost 7 bases and the J gene lost 4 bases, with 7 bases spanning the gap. CDR3 length: 11 residues. Germline V gene data show CDR1 as MNHNY and CDR2 as SVGAGI (reference sequence). The CDR3 reads CASTGTETQYF. CDR3 bases: TGTGCCAGCACGGGCACAGAGACCCAGTACTTC.

In this sample, this clonotype turned up a few times. The chain links TRBV7-2 to TRBJ2-5; D call uncertain. Trimming removed 6 bases at V and 2 bases at J, with 7 bases between. Germline V gene lookup returns CDR1 SGHTA and CDR2 FQGNSA. This CDR3 comprises 12 residues. The CDR3 protein is CASSNGQETQYF. The CDR3 coding sequence is TGTGCCAGCAGTAACGGACAAGAGACCCAGTACTTC.

V usage is TRBV18 and J usage is TRBJ2-1, with a weak D call TRBD1 (6 bases). This CDR3 is built from 13 residues. Germline-derived CDR1 and CDR2 are KGHSH and LQKENI. V was clipped by 3 bases and J by 10 bases, with 13 bases between them. CDR3 sequence reads: CASSPIQGREQFF. Written as DNA, the CDR3 is TGTGCCAGCTCACCCATACAGGGCAGGGAGCAGTTCTTC.

This clonotype was observed a few times. The V call is TRBV7-2, the J call TRBJ2-2; TRBD1 aligns across 9 bases. This CDR3 has 15 amino acids. Germline V gene lookup returns CDR1 SGHTA and CDR2 FQGNSA. Losses at the gene ends were 3 bases for V and 4 bases for J; bases not matched to a gene: 3. CDR3 region: CASSLRTGVTGELFF. CDR3 DNA: TGTGCCAGCAGCTTGAGGACAGGGGTCACCGGGGAGCTGTTTTTT.

This clonotype has just a few counts. The CDR3 is CASSLYGSGQETQYF. The CDR3 region has the DNA TGTGCCAGCAGCTTATATGGGTCCGGACAAGAGACCCAGTACTTC. V usage is TRBV7-3 and J usage is TRBJ2-5; D unclear. Germline V gene lookup returns CDR1 SGHTA and CDR2 FQGTGA. The CDR3 has 15 amino acids. V was trimmed by 2 bases and J by 2 bases, leaving 12 bases between them.

The V gene is TRBV6-2 or TRBV6-3, the J gene TRBJ2-4; a weak D match, TRBD1 (6 bases). The germline V gene has CDR1 MNHEY and CDR2 SVGEGT. The CDR3 sequence is 16 residues long. Trimming removed 0 bases at V and 0 bases at J, with 9 bases between. CDR3 coding DNA: TGTGCCAGCAGTTACTCGACAGGACTAGCCAAAAACATTCAGTACTTC. Residues: CASSYSTGLAKNIQYF.

This sequence joins TRBV7-8 and TRBJ2-5; D gene uncertain. There are 13 residues in the CDR3. Trimming removed 6 bases from V and 5 bases from J, with 13 bases in between. Germline CDR1 is SGHVS and CDR2 is FQNEAQ. CDR3 sequence reads: CASRGTTWETQYF. The CDR3 DNA is TGTGCCAGCAGAGGAACGACCTGGGAGACCCAGTACTTC.